The rows below give T cell receptor beta chains drawn from one sample of a study of T cell responses to AZD1222 COVID-19 vaccine. Only in-frame clones appear in the TCRdb table, and some are missing; sequencing was by immunoSEQ multiplex PCR. Of 160,000 or so clones listed, under 95% are singletons. Source: peripheral blood, taken 28 days after the second AZD1222 dose. The source of these receptors is an adult who received the AZD1222 COVID-19 vaccine. The CDR3 runs from the conserved cysteine through the conserved F or W. D genes are given only for firm matches. Clone size is not always given. Where it is, it says once, few, many or a class for expanded clones.

D	size	V	J	DNA	CDR3
-	-	TRBV4-1	TRBJ1-3	TGCGCCAGCAGCCAAGAGGGACTCGTATGGGGAAACACCATATATTTT	CASSQEGLVWGNTIYF
-	once	TRBV19	TRBJ2-2	TGTGCCAGTAGTATCGGCAGGGCGGCCGGGGAGCTGTTTTTT	CASSIGRAAGELFF
-	-	TRBV3-1/TRBV3-2	TRBJ2-1	TGTGCCAGCAGCCCCCTGGTTCGGGCGACCTACAATGAGCAGTTCTTC	CASSPLVRATYNEQFF
-	-	TRBV4-2	TRBJ2-5	TGTGCCAGCAGCCAAGTGGGGGTCAAGTACCAAGAGACCCAGTACTTC	CASSQVGVKYQETQYF
-	-	TRBV27	TRBJ2-2	TGTGCCAGCAGCCCCTTGGGGAACACCGGGGAGCTGTTTTTT	CASSPLGNTGELFF
-	once	TRBV19	TRBJ1-1	TGTGCCAGTAGTGGACAACACAACACTGAAGCTTTCTTT	CASSGQHNTEAFF
-	-	TRBV19	TRBJ1-4	TGTGCCAGTAGTCTCGACGGTGGACGTGGTGAAAAACTGTTTTTT	CASSLDGGRGEKLFF
TRBD2	-	TRBV2	TRBJ2-2	TGTGCCAGCAGGGCGCGGGGAGGGACCGGGGAGCTGTTTTTT	CASRARGGTGELFF
-	-	TRBV7-9	TRBJ1-5	TGTGCCAGCAGCTTAACCGGTGACAATCAGCCCCAGCATTTT	CASSLTGDNQPQHF
-	-	TRBV7-2	TRBJ1-6	TGTGCCAGCAGCTTAGAGCAGGGGAGCTCCTATAATTCACCCCTCCACTTT	CASSLEQGSSYNSPLHF
-	-	TRBV20-1	TRBJ2-5	TGCAGTGCTAGTACTAGCCAAGAGACCCAGTACTTC	CSASTSQETQYF
-	-	TRBV5-5	TRBJ1-1	TGTGCCAGCAGCTCTCGGAGCAGTGAAGCTTTCTTT	CASSSRSSEAFF
-	-	TRBV6-5	TRBJ1-6	TGTGCCAGCAGTTACCAGCGGACCCTCCGGAATTCACCCCTCCACTTT	CASSYQRTLRNSPLHF
-	-	TRBV3-1/TRBV3-2	TRBJ2-7	TGTGCCAGCAGCCAAGACAGCTACGAGCAGTACTTC	CASSQDSYEQYF
-	-	TRBV19	TRBJ1-5	TGTGCCAGTAATGACAGACAGTTTTATAGCAATCAGCCCCAGCATTTT	CASNDRQFYSNQPQHF
-	-	TRBV10-3	TRBJ1-1	TGTGCCTCGCGATACAACACTGAAGCTTTCTTT	CASRYNTEAFF
-	-	TRBV5-1	TRBJ1-1	TGCGCCAGCAGCTTGACGGTGGGGGCTGAAGCTTTCTTT	CASSLTVGAEAFF
-	-	TRBV6-2/TRBV6-3	TRBJ1-5	TGTGCTAGCAGTTACTGGACGGGGCAGCCCCAGCATTTT	CASSYWTGQPQHF
TRBD2	-	TRBV6-5	TRBJ2-1	TGTGCCAGCAGTTACTGGGGCGCGGGGGGCCACAATGAGCAGTTCTTC	CASSYWGAGGHNEQFF
-	-	TRBV2	TRBJ1-3	TGTGCCATCCGACCTGGGGCGGCTGGAAACACCATATATTTT	CAIRPGAAGNTIYF
TRBD1	-	TRBV18	TRBJ1-3	TGTGCCAGCTCACCTAACAGGGGAGACTCTGGAAACACCATATATTTT	CASSPNRGDSGNTIYF
-	-	TRBV4-2	TRBJ1-2	TGTGCCAGCAGCCAAGATTTCACTCGGACCTATGGCTACACCTTC	CASSQDFTRTYGYTF
-	once	TRBV7-8	TRBJ1-3	TGTGCCAGCAGCCCCCCGGGACGGACTATTGGAGACACCATATATTTT	CASSPPGRTIGDTIYF
-	-	TRBV7-2	TRBJ1-2	TGTGCCAGCAGCTTAGACCAGCAATATGGCTACACCTTC	CASSLDQQYGYTF
-	-	TRBV9	TRBJ1-2	TGTGCCAGCAGCCCGGCCAGGGACTATGGCTACACCTTC	CASSPARDYGYTF
-	few	TRBV2	TRBJ2-6	TGTGCCAGCAGTGAAGCGCTTCAGGGGTACTCTGGGGCCAACGTCCTGACTTTC	CASSEALQGYSGANVLTF
-	once	TRBV6-5	TRBJ1-4	TGTGCCAGCAGTTTAGGGGGGAGTAATGAAAAACTGTTTTTT	CASSLGGSNEKLFF
TRBD2	-	TRBV6-5	TRBJ2-3	TGTGCCAGCACCCCTAGGTTGACTAGCGGGGAAGCAGGGTATTTT	CASTPRLTSGEAGYF
-	-	TRBV18	TRBJ2-3	TGTGCCAGCTCACCGACAGACAGCACAGATACGCAGTATTTT	CASSPTDSTDTQYF
-	few	TRBV5-1	TRBJ1-5	TGCGCCAGCAGCCGGGGGTCCGATCAGCCCCAGCATTTT	CASSRGSDQPQHF
-	-	TRBV28	TRBJ2-3	TGTGCCAGCAGCGACCCTAGCACAGATACGCAGTATTTT	CASSDPSTDTQYF
-	-	TRBV29-1	TRBJ1-1	TGCAGCGTGATTTTGGGTGCCTGGGCTTTCTTT	CSVILGAWAFF
TRBD2	-	TRBV7-6	TRBJ2-1	TGTGCCAGCAGCTTAACGGTAGCGGGGGGGCGTTCCTACAATGAGCAGTTCTTC	CASSLTVAGGRSYNEQFF
TRBD1	-	TRBV19	TRBJ2-7	TGTGCCAGCCGGGACAGGCCAGAAAGCTCCTACGAGCAGTACTTC	CASRDRPESSYEQYF
TRBD2	once	TRBV6-4	TRBJ2-2	TGTGCCAGCAGTGAACGGGGGGACACCGGGGAGCTGTTTTTT	CASSERGDTGELFF
-	-	TRBV6-5	TRBJ2-4	TGTGCCAGCAGTTCCCCCTATGGCAAAAACATTCAGTACTTC	CASSSPYGKNIQYF
-	-	TRBV4-2	TRBJ1-2	TGTGCCAGCAGCCAAGGTATAGGGAGCTATGGCTACACCTTC	CASSQGIGSYGYTF
TRBD1	-	TRBV27	TRBJ1-2	TGTGCCAGCAGTTATCGGGGACAGGACTATGGCTACACCTTC	CASSYRGQDYGYTF
TRBD1	once	TRBV14	TRBJ2-3	TGTGCCAGCAGCGACAGGGATTGGGGTACAGATACGCAGTATTTT	CASSDRDWGTDTQYF
-	-	TRBV6-4	TRBJ2-7	TGTGCCAGCAGTGAACAGGGCAACTCCTACGAGCAGTACTTC	CASSEQGNSYEQYF